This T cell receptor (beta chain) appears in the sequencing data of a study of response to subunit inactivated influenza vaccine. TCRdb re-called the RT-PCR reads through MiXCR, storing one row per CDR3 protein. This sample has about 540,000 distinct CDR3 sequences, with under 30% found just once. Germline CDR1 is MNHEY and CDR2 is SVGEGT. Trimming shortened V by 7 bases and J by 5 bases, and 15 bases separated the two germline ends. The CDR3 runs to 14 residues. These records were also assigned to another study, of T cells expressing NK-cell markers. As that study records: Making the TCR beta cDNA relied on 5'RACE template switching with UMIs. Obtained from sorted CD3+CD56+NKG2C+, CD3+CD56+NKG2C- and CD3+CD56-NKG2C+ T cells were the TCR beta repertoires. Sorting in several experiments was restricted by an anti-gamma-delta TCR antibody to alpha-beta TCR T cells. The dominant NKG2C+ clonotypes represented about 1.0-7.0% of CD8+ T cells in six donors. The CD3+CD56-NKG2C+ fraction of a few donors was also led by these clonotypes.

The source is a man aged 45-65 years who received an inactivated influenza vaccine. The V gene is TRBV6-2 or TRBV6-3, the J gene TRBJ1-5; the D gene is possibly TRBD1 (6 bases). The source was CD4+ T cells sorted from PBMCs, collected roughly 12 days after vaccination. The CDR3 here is CASTRAGDHQPQHF. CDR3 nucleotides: TGTGCCAGCACCCGGGCAGGGGATCATCAGCCCCAGCATTTT.